This section outlines one TCR beta chain sequence together with its context. The germline V gene has CDR1 MNHEY and CDR2 SMNVEV (reference sequence). This CDR3 is built from 13 residues. The germline V and J ends were trimmed by 10 bases and 0 bases, with 12 bases remaining between them. This PCR relied on a set of 60 Vbeta primers and 13 Jbeta primers. Per the original methods: Unique TCR beta chains totaled 65 million to 95 million in a later count, with roughly 11 million of them shared. Method: immunoSEQ multiplex PCR; TCRdb's copy keeps in-frame clones and lacks some. V and J calls and clone size are given by that table; D and trimming were obtained from the DNA. This sample carries roughly 180,000 clones, under 90% of them seen once, and the ten largest clones take 4.8%. The sample originates from a study of cytomegalovirus exposure and HLA in healthy donors.

This sequence was found in a man in his late teens or twenties in good health and CMV-seronegative. The chain uses TRBV27 and TRBJ1-2; D call uncertain. The sequenced sample consisted of PBMCs. The CDR3 spells CATGSLSNYGYTF. Here the CDR3 DNA reads TGTGCCACCGGGTCCTTATCTAACTATGGCTACACCTTC.